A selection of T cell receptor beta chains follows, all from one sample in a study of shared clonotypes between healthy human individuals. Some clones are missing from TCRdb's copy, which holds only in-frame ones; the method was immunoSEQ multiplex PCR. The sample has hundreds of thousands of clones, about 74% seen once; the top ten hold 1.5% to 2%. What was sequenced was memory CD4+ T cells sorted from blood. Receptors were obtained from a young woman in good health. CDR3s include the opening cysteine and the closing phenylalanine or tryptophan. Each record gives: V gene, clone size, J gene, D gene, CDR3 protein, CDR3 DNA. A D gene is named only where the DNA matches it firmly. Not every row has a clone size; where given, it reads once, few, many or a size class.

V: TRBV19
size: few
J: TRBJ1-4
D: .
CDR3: CASSIWKEKLFF
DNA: TGTGCCAGTAGTATCTGGAAGGAAAAACTGTTTTTT

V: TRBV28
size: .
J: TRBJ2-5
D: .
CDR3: CASGRWETQYF
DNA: TGTGCCAGCGGAAGATGGGAGACCCAGTACTTC

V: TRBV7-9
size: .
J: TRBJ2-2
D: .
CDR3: CASSLMGLGGELFF
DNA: TGTGCCAGCAGCTTAATGGGGCTCGGCGGGGAGCTGTTTTTT

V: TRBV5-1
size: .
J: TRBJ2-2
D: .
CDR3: CASSSRTLETNTGELFF
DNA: TGCGCCAGCAGCTCCAGGACCCTCGAGACGAACACCGGGGAGCTGTTTTTT

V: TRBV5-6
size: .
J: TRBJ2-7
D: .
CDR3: CASSLLDYYEQYF
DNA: TGTGCCAGCAGCTTGCTTGACTACTACGAGCAGTACTTC

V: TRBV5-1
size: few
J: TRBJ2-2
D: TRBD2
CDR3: CASSWASGRSNTGELFF
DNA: TGCGCCAGCAGCTGGGCTAGCGGGAGATCGAACACCGGGGAGCTGTTTTTT

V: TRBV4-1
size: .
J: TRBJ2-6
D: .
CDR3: CASSQVYSGANVLTF
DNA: TGCGCCAGCAGCCAAGTCTACTCTGGGGCCAACGTCCTGACTTTC

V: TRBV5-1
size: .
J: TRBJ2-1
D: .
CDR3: CASSSAGESYYNEQFF
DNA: TGCGCCAGCAGCTCTGCAGGGGAGTCTTATTACAATGAGCAGTTCTTC

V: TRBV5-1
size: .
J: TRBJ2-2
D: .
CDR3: CASSLVPGDGTGELFF
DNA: TGCGCCAGCAGCTTGGTGCCCGGGGATGGCACCGGGGAGCTGTTTTTT

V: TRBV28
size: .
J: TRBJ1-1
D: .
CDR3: CASSLRGEWTEAFF
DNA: TGTGCCAGCAGTTTACGGGGGGAGTGGACTGAAGCTTTCTTT

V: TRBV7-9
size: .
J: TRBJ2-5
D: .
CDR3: CASSPRGETQYF
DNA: TGTGCCAGCAGCCCCAGGGGAGAGACCCAGTACTTC

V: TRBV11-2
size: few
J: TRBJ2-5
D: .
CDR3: CASSRQGGQVAQYF
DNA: TGTGCCAGCAGCCGCCAGGGGGGGCAGGTGGCCCAGTACTTC

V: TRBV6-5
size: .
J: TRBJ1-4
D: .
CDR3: CASSYGPGEKLFF
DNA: TGTGCCAGCAGTTACGGACCGGGGGAAAAACTGTTTTTT

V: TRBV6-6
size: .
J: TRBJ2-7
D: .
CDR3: CASSYSRDGSYEQYF
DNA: TGTGCCAGCAGTTACTCGAGGGACGGGTCCTACGAGCAGTACTTC

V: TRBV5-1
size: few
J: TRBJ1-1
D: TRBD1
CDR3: CASSPTGTSTEAFF
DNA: TGCGCCAGCAGCCCGACAGGGACTTCCACTGAAGCTTTCTTT

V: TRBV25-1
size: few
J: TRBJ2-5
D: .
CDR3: CASSDSPGSSETQYF
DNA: TGTGCCAGCAGTGATTCCCCCGGGAGTTCGGAGACCCAGTACTTC

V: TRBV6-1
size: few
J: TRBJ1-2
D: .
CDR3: CASSVEDSGYYGYTF
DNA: TGTGCCAGCAGTGTTGAGGACAGCGGATACTATGGCTACACCTTC

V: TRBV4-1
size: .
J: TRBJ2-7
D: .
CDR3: CASRGFKSYEQYF
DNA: TGCGCCAGCAGAGGGTTTAAGAGCTACGAGCAGTACTTC

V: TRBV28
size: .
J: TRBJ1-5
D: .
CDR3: CALQPYGASSNQPQHF
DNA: TGTGCCTTACAACCCTACGGGGCTTCGAGCAATCAGCCCCAGCATTTT

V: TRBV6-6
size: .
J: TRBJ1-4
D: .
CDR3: CARRNEKLFF
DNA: TGTGCCAGAAGGAATGAAAAACTGTTTTTT

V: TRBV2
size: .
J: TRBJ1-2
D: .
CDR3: CASSYRRDANYGYTF
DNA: TGTGCCAGCAGTTACCGCCGGGACGCCAACTATGGCTACACCTTC

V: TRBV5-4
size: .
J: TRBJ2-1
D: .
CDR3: CASSLGPISYNEQFF
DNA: TGTGCCTCCTCCCTGGGGCCCATCTCCTACAATGAGCAGTTCTTC

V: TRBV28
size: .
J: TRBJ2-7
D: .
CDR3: CASSLYLLPYEQYF
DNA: TGTGCCAGCAGTTTATACCTTCTACCCTACGAGCAGTACTTC

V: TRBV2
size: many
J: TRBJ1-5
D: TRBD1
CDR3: CASSQDRVGQPQHF
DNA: TGTGCCAGCAGTCAAGACAGGGTTGGGCAGCCCCAGCATTTT

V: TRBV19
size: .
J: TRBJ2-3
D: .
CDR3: CASSLRRGNSPISTDTQYF
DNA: TGTGCCAGTAGTCTCCGCCGCGGAAATAGCCCAATCAGCACAGATACGCAGTATTTT

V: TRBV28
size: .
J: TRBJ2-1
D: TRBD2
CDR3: CASRPSGSLNNEQFF
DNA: TGTGCCAGCAGACCTAGCGGGAGCTTGAACAATGAGCAGTTCTTC

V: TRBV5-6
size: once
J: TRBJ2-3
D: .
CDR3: CASSFQRHSTDTQYF
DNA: TGTGCCAGCAGCTTTCAGAGACATAGCACAGATACGCAGTATTTT

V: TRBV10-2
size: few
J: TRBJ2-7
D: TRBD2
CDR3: CASVGTSGMLSEQYF
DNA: TGCGCCAGCGTAGGGACTAGCGGGATGTTAAGCGAGCAGTACTTC

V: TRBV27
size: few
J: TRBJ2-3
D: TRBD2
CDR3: CASRLRPGTSGRTDTQYF
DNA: TGTGCCAGCAGACTACGACCAGGGACTAGCGGGCGAACAGATACGCAGTATTTT

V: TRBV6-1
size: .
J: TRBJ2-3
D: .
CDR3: CASSEYVADTQYF
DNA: TGTGCCAGCAGTGAATACGTGGCAGATACGCAGTATTTT

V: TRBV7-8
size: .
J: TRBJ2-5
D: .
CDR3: CASSLQDSRFGETQYF
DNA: TGTGCCAGCAGCTTGCAGGACAGCAGATTTGGGGAGACCCAGTACTTC

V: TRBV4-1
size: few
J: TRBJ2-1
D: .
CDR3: CASSSPVGMYNEQFF
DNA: TGCGCCAGCAGCTCCCCTGTAGGGATGTACAATGAGCAGTTCTTC

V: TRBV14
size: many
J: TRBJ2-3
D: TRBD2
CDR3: CASSQAGTSGRRNTQYF
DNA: TGTGCCAGCAGCCAAGCGGGGACTAGCGGGAGAAGGAATACGCAGTATTTT

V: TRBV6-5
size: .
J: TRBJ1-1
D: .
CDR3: CASSYYSRSKNTEAFF
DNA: TGTGCCAGCAGTTACTACTCCCGTTCCAAGAACACTGAAGCTTTCTTT

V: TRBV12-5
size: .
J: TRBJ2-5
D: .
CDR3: CASGAGHRIQETQYF
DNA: TGTGCTAGTGGAGCGGGACATAGGATCCAAGAGACCCAGTACTTC

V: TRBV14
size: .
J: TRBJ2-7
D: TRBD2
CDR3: CASSHRRGAYEQYF
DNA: TGTGCCAGCAGCCACCGACGGGGGGCCTACGAGCAGTACTTC

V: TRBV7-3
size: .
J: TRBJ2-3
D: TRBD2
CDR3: CASSLRASGRTDTQYF
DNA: TGTGCCAGCAGCTTAAGAGCTAGCGGGAGAACAGATACGCAGTATTTT

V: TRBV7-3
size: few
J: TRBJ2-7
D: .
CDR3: CASSPNPGTSNEQYF
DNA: TGTGCCAGCAGCCCGAACCCCGGGACATCCAACGAGCAGTACTTC

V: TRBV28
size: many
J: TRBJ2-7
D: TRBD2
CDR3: CASNPNPGGSTYEQYF
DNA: TGTGCCAGCAACCCCAACCCGGGGGGATCCACCTACGAGCAGTACTTC

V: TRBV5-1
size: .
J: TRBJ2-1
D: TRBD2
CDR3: CASSFLAGDYNEQFF
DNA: TGCGCCAGCAGCTTTCTAGCGGGCGACTACAATGAGCAGTTCTTC

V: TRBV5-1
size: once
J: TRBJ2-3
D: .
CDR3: CASRDTTSTDTQYF
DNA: TGCGCCAGCAGGGACACCACTAGCACAGATACGCAGTATTTT

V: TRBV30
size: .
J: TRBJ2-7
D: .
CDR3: CAWKLSSYEQYF
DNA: TGTGCCTGGAAGCTTAGCTCCTACGAGCAGTACTTC

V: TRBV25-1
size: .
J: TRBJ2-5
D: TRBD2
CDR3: CASSQRGQETQYF
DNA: TGTGCCAGCAGTCAGCGGGGACAAGAGACCCAGTACTTC

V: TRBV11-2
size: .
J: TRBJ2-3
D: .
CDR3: CASRSLDTQYF
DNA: TGTGCCAGCAGGTCCTTGGATACGCAGTATTTT

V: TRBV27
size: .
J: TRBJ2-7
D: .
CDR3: CASSAMSFSSYEQYF
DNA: TGTGCCAGCAGCGCCATGTCCTTTTCCTCCTACGAGCAGTACTTC

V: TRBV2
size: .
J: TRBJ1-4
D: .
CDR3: CASSRLQGRNEKLFF
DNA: TGTGCCAGCAGCCGCCTCCAGGGGCGTAATGAAAAACTGTTTTTT

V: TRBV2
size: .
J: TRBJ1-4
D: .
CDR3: CASRRGREEKLFF
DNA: TGTGCCAGCAGACGAGGGAGGGAAGAAAAACTGTTTTTT

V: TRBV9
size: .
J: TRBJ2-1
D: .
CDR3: CASSVATGSNEQFF
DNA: TGTGCCAGCAGCGTAGCTACAGGGTCTAATGAGCAGTTCTTC

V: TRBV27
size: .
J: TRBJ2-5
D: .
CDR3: CASSTPGRLGFYF
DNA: TGTGCCAGCAGCACACCCGGGCGCCTCGGATTTTACTTC

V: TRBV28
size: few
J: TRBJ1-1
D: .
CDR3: CASSLLSTRSTEAFF
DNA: TGTGCCAGCAGTTTACTATCGACGAGAAGCACTGAAGCTTTCTTT

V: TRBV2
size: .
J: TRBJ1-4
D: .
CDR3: CASSGWGAGNEKLFF
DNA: TGTGCCAGCAGCGGGTGGGGGGCAGGTAACGAAAAACTGTTTTTT

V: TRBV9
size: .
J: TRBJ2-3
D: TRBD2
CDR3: CASSVAPLTSGSTDTQYF
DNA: TGTGCCAGCAGCGTAGCCCCCCTGACTAGCGGGAGTACAGATACGCAGTATTTT

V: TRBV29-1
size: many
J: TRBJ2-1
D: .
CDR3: CSVEDGNNEQFF
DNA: TGCAGCGTTGAAGACGGAAACAATGAGCAGTTCTTC

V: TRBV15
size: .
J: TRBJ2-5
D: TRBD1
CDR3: CATSRAGTGGETQYF
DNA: TGTGCCACCAGCCGAGCGGGGACAGGGGGAGAGACCCAGTACTTC

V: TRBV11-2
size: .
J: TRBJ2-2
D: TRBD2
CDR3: CASRGLAGGPGELFF
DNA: TGTGCCAGCAGGGGACTAGCGGGAGGGCCCGGGGAGCTGTTTTTT